These T cell receptor beta chains were read from a single sample in a study of blood T cell repertoires in COVID-19. Some clones are missing from TCRdb's copy, which holds only in-frame ones; the method was immunoSEQ multiplex PCR. Among 150,000 to 200,000 clones listed, 70% to 80% were seen once. The source material was peripheral blood. All receptors derive from a woman in her forties with COVID-19, enrolled during active disease. Each CDR3 is given with its conserved first and last residue. Each record gives: J gene, V gene, clone size, CDR3 protein. Clone size is given for some rows only: seen once, a few or many times, or a class if the clone is expanded.

j_call: TRBJ2-2
v_call: TRBV4-2
clone_size: -
cdr3_aa: CASSQDLIVGDHTGELFF

j_call: TRBJ1-2
v_call: TRBV12-3/TRBV12-4
clone_size: once
cdr3_aa: CASSGGQGPYTF

j_call: TRBJ2-6
v_call: TRBV4-1
clone_size: -
cdr3_aa: CASSQVPGARANVLTF

j_call: TRBJ2-6
v_call: TRBV6-5
clone_size: -
cdr3_aa: CASSLDRSGANVLTF

j_call: TRBJ2-1
v_call: TRBV5-6
clone_size: -
cdr3_aa: CASSLMAGAVEQFF

j_call: TRBJ2-1
v_call: TRBV7-2
clone_size: -
cdr3_aa: CASSPLAGALYNEQFF

j_call: TRBJ1-2
v_call: TRBV7-8
clone_size: -
cdr3_aa: CASRPTGARGYTF

j_call: TRBJ1-1
v_call: TRBV6-2/TRBV6-3
clone_size: -
cdr3_aa: CASSYARANTEAFF

j_call: TRBJ2-1
v_call: TRBV4-1
clone_size: -
cdr3_aa: CASSQVRDYNEQFF

j_call: TRBJ2-5
v_call: TRBV5-4
clone_size: -
cdr3_aa: CASREGTAIGETQYF

j_call: TRBJ2-4
v_call: TRBV5-1
clone_size: -
cdr3_aa: CASSYDSPLAKNIQYF

j_call: TRBJ2-7
v_call: TRBV5-1
clone_size: once
cdr3_aa: CASSALPQGPNEQYF

j_call: TRBJ2-1
v_call: TRBV11-2
clone_size: -
cdr3_aa: CASSLVETSNTFF

j_call: TRBJ2-3
v_call: TRBV7-7
clone_size: once
cdr3_aa: CASSLGTSEADTQYF

j_call: TRBJ2-7
v_call: TRBV28
clone_size: -
cdr3_aa: CASSPPDREPGPANF

j_call: TRBJ2-7
v_call: TRBV29-1
clone_size: once
cdr3_aa: CSVPTVDSSYEQYF

j_call: TRBJ2-1
v_call: TRBV7-9
clone_size: once
cdr3_aa: CASRGLLAGGNEQFF

j_call: TRBJ1-4
v_call: TRBV3-1/TRBV3-2
clone_size: -
cdr3_aa: CASSGGLATNEKLFF

j_call: TRBJ2-7
v_call: TRBV5-1
clone_size: -
cdr3_aa: CASSPTSSGSGEQYF

j_call: TRBJ2-7
v_call: TRBV6-5
clone_size: -
cdr3_aa: CASSSDRGGEQYF

j_call: TRBJ1-2
v_call: TRBV12-3/TRBV12-4
clone_size: -
cdr3_aa: CASSLGQGLGYTF

j_call: TRBJ2-2
v_call: TRBV11-2
clone_size: -
cdr3_aa: CASRQGAGNTGELFF